Below, 25 T cell receptor beta chains from the same sample are listed, as sequenced in a study of blood T cells in healthy people across ages. Then a second PCR, running roughly 7 to 11 cycles, was carried out with a sample-barcoded 5' primer and a J-beta primer mix. In TCRdb, the 5' RACE reads were re-called with MiXCR into one record per CDR3 protein. Of some 550,000 distinct CDR3 sequences detected, roughly 48% appear once; the ten largest clones hold just under 25%. The specimen was blood. The source of these receptors is a man at least 80 years old in good health.

This clonotype was counted a single time. The chain couples TRBV28 to TRBJ2-7; D is ambiguous. With the DNA end fitting TRBJ2-5 better, the J assignment may be wrong. This CDR3 comprises 12 residues. In germline, CDR1 is MDHEN, CDR2 SYDVKM. The CDR3 region has the DNA TGTGCCAGCGGTTCACCAAGGGAGACCCAGTACTTC. This sequence encodes CASGSPRETQYF.

The gene calls are TRBV6-1 and TRBJ2-5, with TRBD1 matching 10 bases. The CDR3 has 14 amino acids. Losses at the gene ends were 8 bases for V and 4 bases for J; bases not matched to a gene: 7. Germline V gene lookup returns CDR1 MNHNS and CDR2 SASEGT. CDR3 nucleotide sequence: TGTGCCAGCGAAAGGACAGGGGGTTCAGAGACCCAGTACTTC. This encodes CASERTGGSETQYF.

This chain uses TRBV7-2 with TRBJ2-5; D is tentatively TRBD1 or TRBD2 (6 bases each). Germline assignment: CDR1 SGHTA and CDR2 FQGNSA. V lost 0 bases and J lost 4, with 15 bases in between. This CDR3 spans 16 amino acids. The CDR3 DNA follows: TGTGCCAGCAGCTTAGCCCTGACTGGGGGGCGAGAGACCCAGTACTTC. This gives the protein CASSLALTGGRETQYF.

This clonotype was detected a few times. The chain combines TRBV20-1 with TRBJ2-1; 13 nucleotides match TRBD2. The germline gives CDR1 DFQATT, CDR2 SNEGSKA (reference sequence). V shed 5 bases and J 4 bases; nucleotides not matched to a gene: 11. The CDR3 contains 17 residues. CDR3 nucleotides: TGCAGTGCTTCCCCGACTAGCGGGGGGCCTCTATACAATGAGCAGTTCTTC. This gives the protein CSASPTSGGPLYNEQFF.

In this sample, this clonotype turned up many times. The chain uses TRBV29-1 and TRBJ2-7; 8 bases match TRBD2. The J segment lost 0 bases and the V segment lost 0 bases, leaving 4 bases of the junction unmatched. Per the germline V gene, CDR1 is SQVTM and CDR2 is ANQGSEA. The CDR3 length is 15 residues. CDR3 protein: CSVEDNREGSYEQYF. The CDR3 DNA follows: TGCAGCGTTGAAGATAACCGGGAGGGCTCCTACGAGCAGTACTTC.

This clonotype was seen ten or more times. The chain uses TRBV7-9 and TRBJ1-2; the D is unclear. CDR1 and CDR2 (germline): SEHNR, FQNEAQ (reference sequence). The CDR3 is made up of 15 amino acids. V was pared by 6 bases and J by 1 base, with 15 bases between. The CDR3 DNA follows: TGTGCCAGCAGACCCTCGGGCGGAGTTAACTATGGCTACACCTTC. Translated, it gives CASRPSGGVNYGYTF.

The chain has TRBV30 and TRBJ2-7; 8 positions agree with TRBD2. The last part of the DNA fits TRBJ2-5 better; the J call may be wrong. The CDR3 runs to 15 residues. The germline V gene encodes CDR1 GTSNPN and CDR2 SVGIG (reference sequence). CDR3 DNA: TGTGCCTGGGGTTCCGGGACTAGGGGTGAAGAGACCCAGTACTTC. It specifies CAWGSGTRGEETQYF.

J is TRBJ2-1 and V is TRBV14, with D hard to call. V shed 1 base and J shed 9 bases, with 7 bases lying between them. The CDR3 spans 12 residues. Germline assignment: CDR1 SGHDN and CDR2 FVKESK. The CDR3 is CASSQALGEQFF. CDR3 coding DNA: TGTGCCAGCAGCCAAGCGTTGGGTGAGCAGTTCTTC.

J is TRBJ2-2 and V is TRBV7-2, with 8 nucleotides matching TRBD1. The trim removed 7 bases at V and 0 bases at J, leaving 7 bases unmatched. The CDR3 sequence is 16 residues long. Looked up from germline, CDR1 is SGHTA and CDR2 is FQGNSA. The CDR3 coding sequence is TGTGCCAGCATTCTTCAGGGGGCCCCGAACACCGGGGAGCTGTTTTTT. Amino acid sequence: CASILQGAPNTGELFF.

The chain carries TRBV4-3 and TRBJ2-1; 12 bases align to TRBD2. In germline, CDR1 is LGHNA, CDR2 YSLEER. CDR3 length: 16 amino acids. With 6 bases clipped from V and 4 bases from J, the junction kept 7 bases outside the gene matches. DNA for the CDR3: TGCGCCAGCAGGCGGACTAGCGGGAACCCTTACAATGAGCAGTTCTTC. Its translation: CASRRTSGNPYNEQFF.

This rearrangement joins TRBV2 to TRBJ2-1; D might be TRBD1 or TRBD2, each matching 6 bases. The CDR3 covers 15 residues. CDR1 SNHLY and CDR2 FYNNEI come from the germline V gene. V shed 6 bases and J shed 8 bases, with 20 bases lying between them. This CDR3 reads CASRGAGGRVDEQFF. The CDR3 region has the DNA TGTGCCAGCAGGGGGGCCGGGGGTAGAGTTGATGAGCAGTTCTTC.

The rearrangement joins TRBV28 to TRBJ2-7, with D tentatively TRBD2 (6 bases). Between the trimmed V and J ends, which lost 5 bases and 0 bases, there was a span of 11 bases. The CDR3 is made up of 14 amino acids. CDR1 is MDHEN, CDR2 SYDVKM, per germline. Written as DNA, the CDR3 is TGTGCCAGCAGTCACCCGGGACTCTCCTACGAGCAGTACTTC. It codes for CASSHPGLSYEQYF.

The chain employs TRBV6-4 and TRBJ2-2, with 10 bases lining up with TRBD1. Germline loops: CDR1 MRHNA, CDR2 SNTAGT. CDR3 length: 16 amino acids. The J segment lost 4 bases and the V segment lost 0 bases, leaving 2 bases of the junction unmatched. CDR3 nucleotide sequence: TGTGCCAGCAGTGACTCTGGACAGGGGGGCACCGGGGAGCTGTTTTTT. Translated, it gives CASSDSGQGGTGELFF.

The J gene is TRBJ2-1, the V gene TRBV7-3; a possible D gene is TRBD2 (6 bases). From germline, CDR1 is SGHTA and CDR2 FQGTGA. Trimming removed 1 base from V and 4 bases from J, with 17 bases in between. The length of the CDR3 is 17 residues. The CDR3: CASSLMGGGSTYNEQFF. The CDR3 bases are TGTGCCAGCAGCTTAATGGGTGGGGGGAGTACATACAATGAGCAGTTCTTC.

This chain joins TRBV7-3 and TRBJ2-1; D ambiguous. The CDR3 contains 15 residues. CDR1 and CDR2 (germline): SGHTA, FQGTGA. Trimming took 6 bases from V and 0 from J, leaving 12 bases between them. CDR3 DNA sequence: TGTGCCAGCAGTTCTAGGCTGAGCTCCTACAATGAGCAGTTCTTC. Encoded protein: CASSSRLSSYNEQFF.

Many counts were recorded for this clonotype. The genes are TRBV6-5 and TRBJ2-4; D tentatively fits TRBD1 or TRBD2 (5 bases each). This CDR3 has 19 residues. The V gene lost 0 bases and the J gene lost 1 base, with 19 bases spanning the gap. In germline, CDR1 is MNHEY, CDR2 SVGAGI. CDR3 amino acids: CASSYSIGPTEGAKNIQYF. DNA of the CDR3: TGTGCCAGCAGTTACTCGATTGGGCCGACCGAGGGGGCCAAAAACATTCAGTACTTC.

V gene TRBV12-3 or TRBV12-4 combines with J gene TRBJ2-1; TRBD2 is a possible D gene (5 bases). Trimming shortened V by 6 bases and J by 7 bases, and 7 bases separated the two germline ends. This CDR3 region has 11 residues. CDR3 coding DNA: TGTGCCAGCAGGACTATGAATGAGCAGTTCTTC. It is translated as CASRTMNEQFF.

This sequence joins TRBV27 and TRBJ2-5; 7 bases match TRBD1. The CDR3 covers 16 residues. V lost 2 bases, J lost 4 bases, and 10 bases stayed unmatched. Germline V gives CDR1 MNHEY, CDR2 SMNVEV (reference sequence). The CDR3 protein is CASSLTLTGWRETQYF. Written as DNA, the CDR3 is TGTGCCAGCAGTTTAACCTTGACAGGGTGGCGAGAGACCCAGTACTTC.

This clonotype was observed a handful of times. The chain is built from TRBV6-5 and TRBJ1-2; D is undetermined. The CDR3 is 13 amino acids. V lost 5 bases, J lost 2 bases, and 9 bases lay in between. Per the germline V gene, CDR1 is MNHEY and CDR2 is SVGAGI. CDR3 amino acids: CASSDGENYGYTF. The CDR3 region has the DNA TGTGCCAGCAGTGACGGGGAGAACTATGGCTACACCTTC.

The sample holds one count of this clonotype. J is TRBJ1-5 and V is TRBV7-2; D gene ambiguous. Germline V lookup: CDR1 SGHTA, CDR2 FQGNSA. The CDR3 sequence is 14 residues long. Trimming stripped 4 bases from V and 4 bases from J, with 11 bases between. The CDR3: CASSSRSSNQPQHF. In DNA, the CDR3 is TGTGCCAGCAGCTCCCGGTCGAGTAATCAGCCCCAGCATTTT.

This clonotype was recorded many times. In DNA, the CDR3 is TGTGCCAGCAGCTTGATCGGGGTTGGCGGTGGCTACACCTTC. It yields the protein CASSLIGVGGGYTF. V gene TRBV7-2 combines with J gene TRBJ1-2; D ambiguous. This CDR3 comprises 14 residues. CDR1 and CDR2 (germline): SGHTA, FQGNSA. V gave up 3 bases and J gave up 7 bases, with 15 bases separating them.

This chain joins TRBV25-1 and TRBJ2-3; D ambiguous. Germline assignment: CDR1 MGHDK and CDR2 SYGVNS. The CDR3 runs 14 residues. The V end was cut by 3 bases, the J end by 2 bases, with 9 bases between. The CDR3 is CASSEKRVTDTQYF. Here the CDR3 DNA reads TGTGCCAGCAGTGAGAAACGGGTCACAGATACGCAGTATTTT. The full variable domain, with the rest looked up from reference TRBV25-1 and TRBJ2-3, is EADIYQTPRYLVIGTGKKITLECSQTMGHDKMYWYQQDPGMELHLIHYSYGVNSTEKGDLSSESTVSRIRTEHFPLTLESARPSHTSQYLCASSEKRVTDTQYFGPGTRLTVL.

The chain combines TRBV30 with TRBJ2-7; D remains ambiguous. The V and J ends lost 0 bases and 0 bases respectively, with 15 bases between them. The CDR3 spans 16 residues. From germline, CDR1 is GTSNPN and CDR2 SVGIG (reference sequence). In DNA form, the CDR3 reads TGTGCCTGGAGTGTCCCTATCAGACGTCTCTCCTACGAGCAGTACTTC. It codes for CAWSVPIRRLSYEQYF.

The J gene is TRBJ2-5, the V gene TRBV20-1; TRBD2 agrees at 7 bases. The last part of the DNA fits TRBJ2-7 better; the J call may be wrong. Germline CDR1 DFQATT, CDR2 SNEGSKA (reference sequence). This CDR3 contains 13 residues. The CDR3 is CSAKVAGVNEQYF. DNA of the CDR3: TGCAGTGCGAAGGTTGCGGGAGTTAACGAGCAGTACTTC.

V gene TRBV29-1 combines with J gene TRBJ1-4; D gene unclear. CDR1 and CDR2 from the germline V gene are SQVTM and ANQGSEA. The germline V and J ends were trimmed by 7 bases and 2 bases, with 14 bases remaining between them. The CDR3 has 14 amino acids. The CDR3 region is CSATRLRTNEKLFF. The CDR3 nucleotides read TGCAGCGCGACAAGGTTGCGGACTAATGAAAAACTGTTTTTT.